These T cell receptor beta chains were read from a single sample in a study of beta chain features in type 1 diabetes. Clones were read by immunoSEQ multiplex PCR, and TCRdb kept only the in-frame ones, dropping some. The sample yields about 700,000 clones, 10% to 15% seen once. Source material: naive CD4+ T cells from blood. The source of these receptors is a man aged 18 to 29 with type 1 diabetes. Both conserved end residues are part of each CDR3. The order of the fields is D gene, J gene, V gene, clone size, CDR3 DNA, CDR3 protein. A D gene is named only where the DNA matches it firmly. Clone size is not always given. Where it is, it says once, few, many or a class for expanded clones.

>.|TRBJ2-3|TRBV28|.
TGTGCCAGCAGGAAGGGGTTCTCGCCTCTGGGCACAGATACGCAGTATTTT
CASRKGFSPLGTDTQYF
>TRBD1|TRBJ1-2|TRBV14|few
TGTGCCAGCAGCGGGACAGGGTATGGCTACACCTTC
CASSGTGYGYTF
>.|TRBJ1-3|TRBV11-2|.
TGTGCCAGCAGCGCCCAATGGGCGATCTCTGGAAACACCATATATTTT
CASSAQWAISGNTIYF
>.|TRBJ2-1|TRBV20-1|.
TGCAGTGCTTACCTGGGGTCCGAGCAGTTCTTC
CSAYLGSEQFF
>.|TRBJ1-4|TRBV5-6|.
TGTGCCAGCAGCTTCGTGGCGACTAATGAAAAACTGTTTTTT
CASSFVATNEKLFF
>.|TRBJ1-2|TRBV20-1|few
TGCAGTCCCTTTGTGGGCGAATTC
CSPFVGEF
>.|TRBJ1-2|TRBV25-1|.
TGTGCCAGCAGTGAGACGGGGCCTCCCGGGGGGCACTACACCTTC
CASSETGPPGGHYTF
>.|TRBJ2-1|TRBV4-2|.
TGTGCCAGCAGCCCGGGGGCAGGGTTGGATGAGCAGTTCTTC
CASSPGAGLDEQFF
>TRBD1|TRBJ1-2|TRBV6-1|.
TGTGCCAGCAGTCGCAGGGGGGAGGGCTACACCTTC
CASSRRGEGYTF
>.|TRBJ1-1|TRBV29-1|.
TGCAGCGTTGGTCGGGAGGGGGACACTGAAGCTTTCTTT
CSVGREGDTEAFF
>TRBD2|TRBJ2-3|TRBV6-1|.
TGTGCCAGCAGTACACGACTAGCGAGCACAGATACGCAGTATTTT
CASSTRLASTDTQYF
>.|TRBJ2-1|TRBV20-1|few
TGCAGCCGGGACGGTTACAATGAGCAGTTCTTC
CSRDGYNEQFF
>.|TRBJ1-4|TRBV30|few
TGTGCCTGGGGAACAGGGTATGAAAAACTGTTTTTT
CAWGTGYEKLFF
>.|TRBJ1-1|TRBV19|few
TGTGCCAGTAGTAAAGACAGGATGGGCACTGAAGCTTTCTTT
CASSKDRMGTEAFF
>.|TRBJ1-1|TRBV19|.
TGTGCCAGTAGTATCGCCCGGGACACTGAAGCTTTCTTT
CASSIARDTEAFF
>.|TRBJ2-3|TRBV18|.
TGTGCCAGCTCACCACCCAAGGGCACAGATACGCAGTATTTT
CASSPPKGTDTQYF
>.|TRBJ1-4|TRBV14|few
TGTGCCACCAATACCCCAGGGTATCCTAATGAAAAACTGTTTTTT
CATNTPGYPNEKLFF
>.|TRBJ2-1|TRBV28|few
TGTGCCAGCAGTATTACAGGGAGCAATGAGCAGTTCTTC
CASSITGSNEQFF
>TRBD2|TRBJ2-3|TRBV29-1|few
TGCAGCGTTGAAGAAACTAGCGGCGATACGCAGTATTTT
CSVEETSGDTQYF
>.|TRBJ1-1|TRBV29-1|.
TGCAGCGCAGGCGGGGGCGTGGGAGACACTGAAGCTTTCTTT
CSAGGGVGDTEAFF
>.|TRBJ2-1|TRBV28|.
TGTGCCAGCAGTTTAAGTCAGGGCAACAATGAGCAGTTCTTC
CASSLSQGNNEQFF
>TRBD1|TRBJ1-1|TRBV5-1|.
TGCGCCAGCAGATCCGGACAGGGCGGCACTGAAGCTTTCTTT
CASRSGQGGTEAFF
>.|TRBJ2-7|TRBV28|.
TGTGCCAGTCGGCAGGGGTCGTATGAGCAGTACTTC
CASRQGSYEQYF
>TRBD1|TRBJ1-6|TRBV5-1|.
TGCGCCAGCAGCTTGGGGACAGGGGACAATTCACCCCTCCACTTT
CASSLGTGDNSPLHF
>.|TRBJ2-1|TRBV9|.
TGTGCCAGCAGCCCCCTGGTGCAGGAGCAGTTCTTC
CASSPLVQEQFF
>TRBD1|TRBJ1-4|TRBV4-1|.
TGCGCCAGCAGCCAAGAACAGGGGGCGTCTAATGAAAAACTGTTTTTT
CASSQEQGASNEKLFF
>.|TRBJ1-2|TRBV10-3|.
TGTGCCATCAGGCAGGAGCCTAACTATGGCTACACCTTC
CAIRQEPNYGYTF
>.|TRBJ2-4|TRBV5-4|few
TGTGCCAGCAGCTTGGATCCGACGGTGGGAGAAAACATTCAGTACTTC
CASSLDPTVGENIQYF
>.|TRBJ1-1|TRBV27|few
TGTGCCAGCAGTTCCGGGACGGGAACTGAAGCTTTCTTT
CASSSGTGTEAFF
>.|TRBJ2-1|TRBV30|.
TGTGCCTGGAGTGGTAATAGCCCTTGGGAGCAGTTCTTC
CAWSGNSPWEQFF
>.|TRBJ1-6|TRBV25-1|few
TGTGCCAGCAGTGAATACGCGAGGGTCCTCGATTCACCCCTCCACTTT
CASSEYARVLDSPLHF
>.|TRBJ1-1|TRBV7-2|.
TGTGCCAGCAGCTTATGGGGGGTCATGAACACTGAAGCTTTCTTT
CASSLWGVMNTEAFF
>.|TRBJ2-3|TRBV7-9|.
TGTGCCAGCAGCTTGGACTTAGGAGATACGCAGTATTTT
CASSLDLGDTQYF
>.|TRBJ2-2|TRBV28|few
TGTGCCAGCAGTTTCAAGGAGGCCGGGGAGCTGTTTTTT
CASSFKEAGELFF
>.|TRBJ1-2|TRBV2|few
TGTGCCAGCAGTGTCGGCAGGGGCCTTAACTATGGCTACACCTTC
CASSVGRGLNYGYTF
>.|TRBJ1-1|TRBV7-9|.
TGTGCCAGCAGCTTAGCGCCAGTACCAGAAGCTTTCTTT
CASSLAPVPEAFF
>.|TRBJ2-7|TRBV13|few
TGTGCCAGCAGCACCGGGAATTACTACGAGCAGTACTTC
CASSTGNYYEQYF